The clone carrying this T cell receptor (beta chain) was counted at least ten times. The CDR3 runs 14 residues. CDR1 is ENHRY, CDR2 SYGVKD, per germline. Trimming left V 6 bases short and J 9 bases short, with 21 bases between. Full-length variable regions came from constant-region reverse primers plus semi-nested Nested Universal Primer A PCR. TCRdb itself ran the 5' RACE reads through MiXCR, one entry per CDR3 protein. Found here are about 41,000 distinct CDR3 sequences, less than 35% of them singletons; the top ten hold 3.5% to 4%. Memory CD4+ T cells were sorted as CD4+CD45RO+CD25- cells. The J gene is TRBJ2-7, the V gene TRBV10-3, with D perhaps assigned TRBD1 or TRBD2 (5 bases each). The source of this sequence is a female donor with breast cancer. The source material was memory CD4+ T cells sorted from a lymph node. Sample subset: memory CD4+ T cells, CD4+CD45RO+CD25-. The CDR3 nucleotides read TGTGCCATCAGGGACCGGGACCCAAGCTTCGGGCAGTACTTC. Amino acids: CAIRDRDPSFGQYF.